These T cell receptor beta chains were read from a single sample in a study of radiotherapy plus CTLA-4 blockade in lung cancer. Sequencing was performed with immunoSEQ multiplex PCR; in TCRdb, only in-frame clones are kept and a portion is missing. The sample has roughly 32,000 clones; approximately 75% are singletons. The sequences come from peripheral blood, collected from a patient treated with radiotherapy plus ipilimumab. The receptor source for this set is a human donor with non-small cell lung cancer that progressed on radiotherapy plus ipilimumab. Each CDR3 is given with its conserved first and last residue. The D gene is left open where the match is weak. Only some rows state a clone size, as once, few, many or a class for expanded clones.

J	D	size	V	CDR3	DNA
TRBJ1-4	.	few	TRBV5-8	CASSLKPSGEKLFF	TGTGCCAGCAGCTTAAAACCTTCCGGTGAAAAACTGTTTTTT
TRBJ2-7	TRBD1	.	TRBV19	CASSFFARDRSYEQYF	TGTGCCAGTAGTTTCTTTGCCAGGGACAGGTCGTACGAGCAGTACTTC
TRBJ2-3	TRBD2	.	TRBV5-1	CASSLASGGTDTQYF	TGCGCCAGCAGCTTGGCTAGCGGGGGGACAGATACGCAGTATTTT
TRBJ2-3	TRBD2	.	TRBV19	CATGTSGGYTQYF	TGTGCCACCGGGACTAGCGGGGGATATACGCAGTATTTT
TRBJ1-2	TRBD1	.	TRBV7-2	CASSLETAGTGWGNYGYTF	TGTGCCAGCAGCTTAGAGACTGCCGGGACAGGTTGGGGGAACTATGGCTACACCTTC
TRBJ2-7	.	.	TRBV6-5	CASSEERYEQYF	TGTGCCAGCAGTGAAGAGCGGTACGAGCAGTACTTC
TRBJ2-5	.	.	TRBV28	CASSLGQGWETQYF	TGTGCCAGCAGTTTAGGGCAGGGGTGGGAGACCCAGTACTTC
TRBJ1-5	.	.	TRBV19	CASRSGYSNQPQHF	TGTGCCAGTAGATCAGGATATAGCAATCAGCCCCAGCATTTT
TRBJ1-2	TRBD1	.	TRBV4-1	CASSLIGDRLGGYTF	TGCGCCAGCAGCCTAATCGGGGACAGGCTGGGAGGCTACACCTTC
TRBJ2-1	.	.	TRBV4-1	CASSLTPGSSSYNEQFF	TGCGCCAGCAGCCTAACTCCGGGTTCCAGCTCCTACAATGAGCAGTTCTTC
TRBJ2-5	.	.	TRBV6-1	CASSEVPGAQETQYF	TGTGCCAGCAGTGAAGTCCCGGGAGCACAAGAGACCCAGTACTTC
TRBJ1-1	TRBD1	once	TRBV5-1	CASSRTGAEAFF	TGCGCCAGCAGTCGTACAGGGGCTGAAGCTTTCTTT